This record covers a single TCR beta chain. The target of this receptor is not known. No base quality values were provided; no much bigger clone lies one nucleotide off. The sample comes from a study of beta chain features in type 1 diabetes (dated by TCRdb to the late 2010s). As for the study more broadly: Mean age, gender distribution, total cell number and subset yield were not different between patients and healthy donors. A total of 100 million to 110 million sorted cells were examined across all samples, and a strong correlation was observed between cell number per subset and RNA yield. The study compared the TCRB repertoires of sorted circulating CD4+ T cell subsets in recently diagnosed type 1 diabetes patients with those in matched healthy donors. Regulatory and stem cell-like memory subsets were obtained from only 8 patients and roughly eight healthy donors, while naive and central memory subsets were obtained from all 28 donors.

The High Capacity cDNA Reverse Transcription Kit was used to reverse transcribe all of the isolated RNA, meaning that expressed TCRB transcripts were what got sequenced. Naive, central memory and regulatory T cell samples underwent deep immunoSEQ sequencing, averaging about 3.57 million total reads per sample. Sorted cells were lysed in RLT buffer and RNA was extracted with DNase-treated RNeasy Micro or Mini kits, depending on cell number. Each cell subset was processed separately to prevent cross-contamination, with patient and healthy donor samples processed together. TCRB sequences were amplified from cDNA with the immunoSEQ multiplex PCR, producing 87-bp fragments spanning the CDR3 region. Sequencing of the amplicons was performed on the Illumina HiSeq platform. The source study handled its data this way. PCR bias was corrected computationally using synthetic template baselines, and reads within Hamming distance 2 were collapsed, with unmergeable singletons discarded. Reads were aligned to IMGT to assign V, D and J genes, CDR3 length, and insertions or deletions at six rearrangement sites. Within each subset, clonotype counts were normalized to sorted cell number, after which true diversity and Gini coefficients were computed with the tcR R package. The overlap coefficient, calculated on TCRB nucleotide sequences, was used to measure repertoire sharing. Out-of-frame TCRB sequences from naive cells were analyzed as a proxy for the pre-selection repertoire. Drawn from immuneACCESS, this table holds only the in-frame rearrangements with V and J called that TCRdb kept. Clones are partly lost; checked studies trace under half to an unresolved V gene and leave the rest unexplained. V and J calls plus clone size are reproduced from that table; the DNA served to infer D and trimming. The sample profile shows over 650,000 clones; around an eighth of them were found once. 0.035% to 0.045% of the sample is held by the ten biggest clonotypes.

Overall study results and their limits: Because cDNA was sequenced instead of genomic DNA, activated cells with high expression could be over-represented, although the groups did not differ in activation or CD3 levels. Naive, central memory and regulatory TCRB repertoires appeared to be more similar among patients than among healthy donors. Only small numbers of individuals were included in the HLA sub-analyses, which left unresolved whether HLA type had any influence on TCRB rearrangement. Fewer insertions and more nucleotide deletions at VDJ recombination sites were observed in patients with type 1 diabetes, implying thymic rearrangement abnormalities. PCR might favor shorter templates, but patient and control samples were amplified and corrected together, so any skew would affect both groups equally. Type 1 diabetes patients showed a moderate but significant shortening of TCRB CDR3 length in all four CD4+ subsets.

Measured from the cysteine to the phenylalanine, the CDR3 is 16 residues long. Only the CDR3 region is kept as DNA, spanning 48 bases read in frame from base 1. The junction shows trimming of 1 base on V and 5 bases on J, plus 20 bases between the germline ends. Per the germline V gene (reference sequence), GTSNPN is the CDR1 and SVGIG is the CDR2. A single peripheral blood draw of around 100 mL on average was collected from each donor into heparinised tubes. A BD FACSAria II was used to sort naive, central memory, regulatory and stem cell-like memory CD4+ T cells with a panel that included CD45RO, CCR7, CD25, CD127, CD95 and CD27. A purity above 95% was achieved for all sorted populations. PBMCs were isolated immediately by Lymphoprep density gradient centrifugation and stained directly without culture. So that batch effects would be minimized, each experiment stained and sorted samples in pairs, pairing one healthy donor with one patient.

The chain was built from TRBV30 and TRBJ1-2; too little of a D gene remains to name it. Material for sequencing was naive CD4+ T cells from blood. The label giving this sample's cell subset or site can be read as: true naive CD4+ T cells. The TCR comes from a young man with type 1 diabetes. The sequenced DNA: TGTGCCTGGAGTGCCCCGCGGCGGGTCGTGGGATATGGCTACACCTTC. Translated, it gives CAWSAPRRVVGYGYTF.